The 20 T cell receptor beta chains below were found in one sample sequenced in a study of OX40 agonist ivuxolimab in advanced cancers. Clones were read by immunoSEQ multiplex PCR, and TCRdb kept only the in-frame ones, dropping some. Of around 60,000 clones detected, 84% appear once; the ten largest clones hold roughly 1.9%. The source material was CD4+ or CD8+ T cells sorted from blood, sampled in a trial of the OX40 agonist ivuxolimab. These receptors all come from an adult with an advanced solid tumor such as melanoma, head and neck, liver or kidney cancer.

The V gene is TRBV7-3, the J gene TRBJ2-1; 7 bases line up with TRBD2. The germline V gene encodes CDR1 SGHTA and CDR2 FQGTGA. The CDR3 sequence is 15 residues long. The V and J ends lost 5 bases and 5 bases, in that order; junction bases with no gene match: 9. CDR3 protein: CASSQRSSGHNEQFF. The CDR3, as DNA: TGTGCCAGCAGCCAACGGTCTAGCGGTCACAATGAGCAGTTCTTC.

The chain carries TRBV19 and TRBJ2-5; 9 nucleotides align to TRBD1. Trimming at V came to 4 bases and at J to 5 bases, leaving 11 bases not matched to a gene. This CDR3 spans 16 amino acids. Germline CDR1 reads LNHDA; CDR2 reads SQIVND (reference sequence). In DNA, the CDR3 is TGTGCCAGTAGTAGCCCCGGGACAGGGAGGAGGGAGACCCAGTACTTC. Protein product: CASSSPGTGRRETQYF.

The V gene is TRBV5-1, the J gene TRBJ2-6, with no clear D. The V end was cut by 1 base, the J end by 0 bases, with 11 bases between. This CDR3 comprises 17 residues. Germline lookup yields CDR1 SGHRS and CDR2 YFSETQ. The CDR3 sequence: CASSLLSGSSGANVLTF. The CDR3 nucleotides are TGCGCCAGCAGCTTGCTATCCGGAAGCTCTGGGGCCAACGTCCTGACTTTC.

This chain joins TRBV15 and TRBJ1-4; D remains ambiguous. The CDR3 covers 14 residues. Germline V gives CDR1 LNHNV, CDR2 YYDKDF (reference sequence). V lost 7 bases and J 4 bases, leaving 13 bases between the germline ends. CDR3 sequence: CATIMGYGNEKLFF. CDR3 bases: TGTGCCACCATTATGGGGTATGGTAATGAAAAACTGTTTTTT.

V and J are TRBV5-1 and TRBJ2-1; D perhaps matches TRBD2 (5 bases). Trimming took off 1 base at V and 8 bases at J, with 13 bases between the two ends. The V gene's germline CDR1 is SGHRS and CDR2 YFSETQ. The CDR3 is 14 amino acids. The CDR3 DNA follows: TGCGCCAGCAGCTTGCTCGCGGGTGGCGATGAGCAGTTCTTC. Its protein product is CASSLLAGGDEQFF.

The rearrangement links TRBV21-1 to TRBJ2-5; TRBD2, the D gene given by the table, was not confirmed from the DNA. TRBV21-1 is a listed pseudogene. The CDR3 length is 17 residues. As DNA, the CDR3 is TGTGCCAGCAGCAGAGGGCGGGGACTAGCGGGGGGAGAGACCCAGTACTTC. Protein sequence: CASSRGRGLAGGETQYF.

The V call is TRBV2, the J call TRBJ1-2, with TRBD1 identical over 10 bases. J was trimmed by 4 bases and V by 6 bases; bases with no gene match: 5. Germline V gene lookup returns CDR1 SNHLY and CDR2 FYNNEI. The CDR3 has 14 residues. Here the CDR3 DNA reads TGTGCCAGCAGCGAGGACAGGGGGTCCTATGGCTACACCTTC. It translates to CASSEDRGSYGYTF.

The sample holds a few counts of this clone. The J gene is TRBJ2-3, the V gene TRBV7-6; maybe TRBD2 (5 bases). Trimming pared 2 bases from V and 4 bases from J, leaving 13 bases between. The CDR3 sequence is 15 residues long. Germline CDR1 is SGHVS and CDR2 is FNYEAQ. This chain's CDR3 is CASSLSPSPADTQYF. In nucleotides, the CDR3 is TGTGCCAGCAGCTTATCGCCTAGCCCGGCAGATACGCAGTATTTT.

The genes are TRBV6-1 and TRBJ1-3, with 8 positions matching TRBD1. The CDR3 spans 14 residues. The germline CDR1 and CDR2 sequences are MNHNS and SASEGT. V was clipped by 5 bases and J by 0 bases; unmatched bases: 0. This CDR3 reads CASSQGASGNTIYF. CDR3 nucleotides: TGTGCCAGCAGTCAGGGGGCCTCTGGAAACACCATATATTTT.

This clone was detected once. CDR3 DNA: TGTGCCAGCAGCGCCCTAGCGGGGACCCAGTACTTC. It is translated as CASSALAGTQYF. The chain uses TRBV5-4 and TRBJ2-5; 8 bases agree with TRBD2. This CDR3 is built from 12 residues. CDR1 and CDR2 from the germline V gene are SGHNT and YYREEE (reference sequence). The J segment lost 7 bases and the V segment lost 4 bases, leaving 3 bases of the junction unmatched. The full variable domain, completed using reference TRBV5-4 and TRBJ2-5, is ETGVTQSPTHLIKTRGQQVTLRCSSQSGHNTVSWYQQALGQGPQFIFQYYREEENGRGNFPPRFSGLQFPNYSSELNVNALELDDSALYLCASSALAGTQYFGPGTRLLVL.

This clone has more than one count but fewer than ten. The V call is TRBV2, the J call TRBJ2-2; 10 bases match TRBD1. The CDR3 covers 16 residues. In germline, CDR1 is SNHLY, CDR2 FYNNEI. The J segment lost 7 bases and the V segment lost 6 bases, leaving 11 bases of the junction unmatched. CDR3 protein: CASRGRGQGFLGELFF. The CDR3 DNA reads TGTGCCAGCAGGGGTAGGGGACAGGGGTTCCTCGGGGAGCTGTTTTTT.

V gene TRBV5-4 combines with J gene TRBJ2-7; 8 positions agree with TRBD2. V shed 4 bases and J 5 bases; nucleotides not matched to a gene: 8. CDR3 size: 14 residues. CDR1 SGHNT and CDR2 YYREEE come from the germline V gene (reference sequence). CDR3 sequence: CASSRRGGWNEQYF. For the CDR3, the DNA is TGTGCCAGCAGCCGGCGCGGGGGGTGGAACGAGCAGTACTTC. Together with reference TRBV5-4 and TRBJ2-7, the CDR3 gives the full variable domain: ETGVTQSPTHLIKTRGQQVTLRCSSQSGHNTVSWYQQALGQGPQFIFQYYREEENGRGNFPPRFSGLQFPNYSSELNVNALELDDSALYLCASSRRGGWNEQYFGPGTRLTVT.

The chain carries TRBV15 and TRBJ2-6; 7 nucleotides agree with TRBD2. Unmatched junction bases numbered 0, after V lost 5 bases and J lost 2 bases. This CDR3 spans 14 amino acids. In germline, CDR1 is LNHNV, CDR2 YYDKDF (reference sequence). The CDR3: CATSRGAGANVLTF. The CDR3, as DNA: TGTGCCACCAGCCGGGGGGCTGGGGCCAACGTCCTGACTTTC.

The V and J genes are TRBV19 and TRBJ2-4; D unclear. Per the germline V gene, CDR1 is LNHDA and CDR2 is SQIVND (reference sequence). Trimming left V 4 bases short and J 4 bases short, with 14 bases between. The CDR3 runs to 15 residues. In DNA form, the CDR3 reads TGTGCCAGTAGTACTTTGACATCCGGGAAAAACATTCAGTACTTC. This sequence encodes CASSTLTSGKNIQYF. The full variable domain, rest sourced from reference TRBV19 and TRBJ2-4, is DGGITQSPKYLFRKEGQNVTLSCEQNLNHDAMYWYRQDPGQGLRLIYYSQIVNDFQKGDIAEGYSVSREKKESFPLTVTSAQKNPTAFYLCASSTLTSGKNIQYFGAGTRLSVL.

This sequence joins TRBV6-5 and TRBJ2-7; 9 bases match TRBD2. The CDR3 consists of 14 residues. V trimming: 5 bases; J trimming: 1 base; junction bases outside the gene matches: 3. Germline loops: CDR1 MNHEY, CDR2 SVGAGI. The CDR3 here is CASSASGRSYEQYF. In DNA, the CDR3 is TGTGCCAGCAGTGCGAGCGGGAGGTCCTACGAGCAGTACTTC.

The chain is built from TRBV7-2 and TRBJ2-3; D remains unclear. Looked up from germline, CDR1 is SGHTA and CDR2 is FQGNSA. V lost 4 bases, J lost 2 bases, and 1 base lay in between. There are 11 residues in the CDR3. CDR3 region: CASSSTDTQYF. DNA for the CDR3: TGTGCCAGCAGCTCCACAGATACGCAGTATTTT.

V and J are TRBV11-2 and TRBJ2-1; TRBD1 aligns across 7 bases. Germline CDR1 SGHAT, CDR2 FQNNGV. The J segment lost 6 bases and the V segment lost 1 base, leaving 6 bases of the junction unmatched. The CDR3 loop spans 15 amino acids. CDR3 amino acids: CASSLVRGRSNEQFF. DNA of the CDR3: TGTGCCAGCAGCTTAGTAAGGGGGCGAAGCAATGAGCAGTTCTTC.

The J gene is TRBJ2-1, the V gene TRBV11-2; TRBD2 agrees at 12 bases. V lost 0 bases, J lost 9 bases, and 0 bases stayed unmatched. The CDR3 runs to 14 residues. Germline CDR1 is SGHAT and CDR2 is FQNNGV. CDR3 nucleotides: TGTGCCAGCAGCTTAGAACTAGCGGGAGGTGAGCAGTTCTTC. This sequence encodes CASSLELAGGEQFF.

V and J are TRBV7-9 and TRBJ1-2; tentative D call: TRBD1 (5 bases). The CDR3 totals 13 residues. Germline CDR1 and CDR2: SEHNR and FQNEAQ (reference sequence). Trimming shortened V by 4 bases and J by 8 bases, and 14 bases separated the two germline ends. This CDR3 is CASSSGTAGGYTF. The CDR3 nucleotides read TGTGCCAGCAGCTCCGGGACCGCAGGCGGCTACACCTTC.

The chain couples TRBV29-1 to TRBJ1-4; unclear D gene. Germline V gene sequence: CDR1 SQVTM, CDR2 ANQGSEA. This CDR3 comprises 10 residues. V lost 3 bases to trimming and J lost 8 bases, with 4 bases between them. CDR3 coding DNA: TGCAGCGTTGAGAGGGAAAAACTGTTTTTT. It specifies CSVEREKLFF.